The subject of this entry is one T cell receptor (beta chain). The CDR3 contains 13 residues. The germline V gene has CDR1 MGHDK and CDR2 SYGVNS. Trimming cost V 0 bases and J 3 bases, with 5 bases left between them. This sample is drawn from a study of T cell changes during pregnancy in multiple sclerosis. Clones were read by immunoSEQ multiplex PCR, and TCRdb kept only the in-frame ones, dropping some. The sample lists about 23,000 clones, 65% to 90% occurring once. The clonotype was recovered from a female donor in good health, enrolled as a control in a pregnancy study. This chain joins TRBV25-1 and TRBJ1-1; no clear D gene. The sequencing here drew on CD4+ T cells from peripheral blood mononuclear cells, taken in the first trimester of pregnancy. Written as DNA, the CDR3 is TGTGCCAGCAGTGAATACAGTCACACTGAAGCTTTCTTT. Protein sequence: CASSEYSHTEAFF.